What follows describes a single TCR beta chain. All enrollees were roughly 18 to 95 years old and from 20 to 25 US areas. Authors' processing steps: Amplification from reference gene primers served as the basis for estimated nucleated cell counts. The method was immunoSEQ multiplex PCR; TCRdb's version includes in-frame clones alone and lacks a portion of them. Clone size and V and J calls were adopted from that table, with D and trimming inferred from the DNA. The data hold under 200,000 clones, with approximately 81% observed a single time. These data are taken from a study of blood T cell repertoires in COVID-19. Study information: Samples taken during acute and convalescent COVID-19 were collected in the United States, Italy and Spain. The cDNA or gDNA used as material had been derived from T cells, B-cell-depleted T cells, or PBMCs.

This sequence was found in a woman between 45 and 65 years old who had recovered from COVID-19. The source material was PBMCs or T cells enriched from blood (not recorded which).

CDR3 DNA: TGTGCCAGCAGTTACTCGTTTTTGGGCGACTATGGCTACACCTTC. This translates into CASSYSFLGDYGYTF. The chain recombines TRBV6-2 or TRBV6-3 with TRBJ1-2, with D hard to call. Germline V CDR1 and CDR2: MNHEY, SVGEGT. The CDR3 totals 15 residues. Trimming stripped 0 bases from V and 3 bases from J, with 11 bases between.